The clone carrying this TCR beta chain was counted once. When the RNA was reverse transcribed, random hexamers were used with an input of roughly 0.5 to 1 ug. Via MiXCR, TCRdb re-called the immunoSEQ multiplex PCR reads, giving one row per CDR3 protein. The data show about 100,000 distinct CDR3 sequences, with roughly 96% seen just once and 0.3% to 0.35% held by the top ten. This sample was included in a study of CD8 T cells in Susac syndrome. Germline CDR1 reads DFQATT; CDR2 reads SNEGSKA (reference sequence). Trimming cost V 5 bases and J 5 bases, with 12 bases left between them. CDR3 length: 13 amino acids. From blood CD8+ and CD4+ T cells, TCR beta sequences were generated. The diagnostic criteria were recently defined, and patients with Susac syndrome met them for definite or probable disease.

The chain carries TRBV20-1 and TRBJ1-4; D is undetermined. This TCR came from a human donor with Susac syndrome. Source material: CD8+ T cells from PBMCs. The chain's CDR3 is CSAPGGGNEKLFF. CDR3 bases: TGCAGTGCTCCGGGAGGTGGAAATGAAAAACTGTTTTTT.